Listed below are T cell receptor beta chains from one sample, sequenced in a study of blood T cell repertoires in COVID-19. Method: immunoSEQ multiplex PCR; TCRdb's copy keeps in-frame clones and lacks some. The sample holds approximately 300,000 clones, around nine tenths seen once. Material: PBMCs or T cells enriched from blood (not recorded which). The receptors derive from a man in his sixties who had recovered from COVID-19. Each CDR3 is given with its conserved first and last residue. The D gene is left open where the match is weak. Only part of the rows carry a size: once, few, many, or a class if the clone is expanded.

clone_size	v_call	j_call	d_call	cdr3_nt	cdr3_aa
NA	TRBV2	TRBJ1-5	NA	TGTGCCAGCAGTCGACAGCTTTCTAGCAATCAGCCCCAGCATTTT	CASSRQLSSNQPQHF
NA	TRBV5-8	TRBJ2-7	TRBD1	TGTGCCAGCAGCTTGGGGGACAGGGCCCTCCACGAGCAGTACTTC	CASSLGDRALHEQYF
NA	TRBV29-1	TRBJ2-3	TRBD2	TGCAGCGTGGAGGGGAGCGGGATGACAGATACGCAGTATTTT	CSVEGSGMTDTQYF
NA	TRBV28	TRBJ1-2	NA	TGTGCCAGCAGTTTGAGTACAGGGCGGTATGGCTACACCTTC	CASSLSTGRYGYTF
NA	TRBV7-9	TRBJ2-2	TRBD2	TGTGCCAGCAGCTTGTTAGCGGGAGCCACCGGGGAGCTGTTTTTT	CASSLLAGATGELFF
NA	TRBV9	TRBJ2-1	TRBD2	TGTGCCAGCAGCCCCCAGACTAGCCTGTCGTACAATGAGCAGTTCTTC	CASSPQTSLSYNEQFF
NA	TRBV18	TRBJ1-1	NA	TGTGCCAGCTCCAAACGAACTCCTCCCGACACTGAAGCTTTCTTT	CASSKRTPPDTEAFF
NA	TRBV12-3/TRBV12-4	TRBJ1-6	NA	TGTGCCAGCAGCCCCACAGGGAATTCACCCCTCCACTTT	CASSPTGNSPLHF
NA	TRBV3-1/TRBV3-2	TRBJ2-5	TRBD1	TGTGCCAGCAGCCAAGCCCTGACCGGGACAGGTTACCAAGAGACCCAGTACTTC	CASSQALTGTGYQETQYF
NA	TRBV19	TRBJ2-4	TRBD2	TGTGCCAGTAGTATCGGCGGGGGTACTATAGCCAAAAACATTCAGTACTTC	CASSIGGGTIAKNIQYF
NA	TRBV19	TRBJ1-2	NA	TGTGCCAGTAGTACCCGGACAGAAGTCTATGGCTACACCTTC	CASSTRTEVYGYTF
NA	TRBV7-3	TRBJ1-1	NA	TGTGCCAGCAGCTTACAGCCAGGGAACCCGAACACTGAAGCTTTCTTT	CASSLQPGNPNTEAFF
NA	TRBV21-1	TRBJ1-6	NA	TGTGCCAGCAGCAGTTACCGGGACAGGGGCCACTTT	CASSSYRDRGHF
few	TRBV7-9	TRBJ1-4	NA	TGTGCCAGCAGCTTGGCGGGCGGTAATGAAAAACTGTTTTTT	CASSLAGGNEKLFF
NA	TRBV5-1	TRBJ1-5	TRBD1	TGCGCCAGCAGCCAGACGTATAAGTGGACAGGCAAGCATTTT	CASSQTYKWTGKHF
NA	TRBV2	TRBJ1-6	TRBD1	TGTGCCAGCAGTGAAGGACAGGGTACCTTTAGGGGAACCCTCCACTTT	CASSEGQGTFRGTLHF
few	TRBV18	TRBJ2-3	TRBD1	TGTGCCAGCTCAGCGACAGGGTCTACAGATACGCAGTATTTT	CASSATGSTDTQYF
NA	TRBV25-1	TRBJ1-1	NA	TGTGCCAGCAGTGACGAGGGAGGGACTGAAGCTTTCTTT	CASSDEGGTEAFF
once	TRBV27	TRBJ2-7	TRBD1	TGTGCCAGCAGTATCCGGGACAGCTATGCCTACGAGCAGTACTTC	CASSIRDSYAYEQYF
NA	TRBV10-3	TRBJ1-1	NA	TGTGCCATCAGTGAGTCCCCTACTATGAACACTGAAGCTTTCTTT	CAISESPTMNTEAFF
NA	TRBV3-1/TRBV3-2	TRBJ2-7	TRBD2	TGTGCCAGCAGCTACGACCGGGAGGCTTACTACGAGCAGTACTTC	CASSYDREAYYEQYF
NA	TRBV19	TRBJ1-5	TRBD1	TGTGCCAGTAGTAAGGACAGGGGCCTCAATCAGCCCCAGCATTTT	CASSKDRGLNQPQHF
NA	TRBV5-4	TRBJ2-1	TRBD2	TGTGCCAGCAGCGGGGGACTAGCGGGAGGGGGTGAGCAGTTCTTC	CASSGGLAGGGEQFF
NA	TRBV19	TRBJ1-4	TRBD1	TGTGCCAGTAGTATCCGAGGGGGCGACGAAAAACTGTTTTTT	CASSIRGGDEKLFF
NA	TRBV24-1	TRBJ2-5	NA	TGTGCCACCAGTGACACCGGGACACGCCAGACCCAGTACTTC	CATSDTGTRQTQYF
once	TRBV9	TRBJ1-1	NA	TGTGCCAGCAGCGTAGTGAGGGGACACAAGAACACTGAAGCTTTCTTT	CASSVVRGHKNTEAFF
NA	TRBV19	TRBJ1-4	NA	TGTGCCAGTAGCCCGGGTCGGTTTAATGAAAAACTGTTTTTT	CASSPGRFNEKLFF
NA	TRBV1	TRBJ2-1	NA	TGCACCAGCAGCCAATCTACAGGGGCCCCCTTTTACAATGAGCAGTTCTTC	CTSSQSTGAPFYNEQFF
NA	TRBV7-2	TRBJ2-2	NA	TGTGCCAGCAGCTTAGCGGGACTCCCCGCCCGGAGGGAGCTGTTTTTT	CASSLAGLPARRELFF
NA	TRBV21-1	TRBJ1-4	NA	TGTGCCAGCAGCAAAGTCTACGGTTTTAATGAAAAACTGTTTTTT	CASSKVYGFNEKLFF
NA	TRBV7-3	TRBJ2-2	TRBD1	TGTGCCAGCAGTCGGACAGGCACCGGGGAGCTGTTTTTT	CASSRTGTGELFF
NA	TRBV4-1	TRBJ2-4	TRBD2	TGCGCCAGCAGCCAAGATCCGGTAGTGGGAGGGCCTACAAACATTCAGTACTTC	CASSQDPVVGGPTNIQYF
NA	TRBV24-1	TRBJ2-1	TRBD2	TGTGCCACGGGGACTAGCGGGGCCCGCTCCTACAATGAGCAGTTCTTC	CATGTSGARSYNEQFF
NA	TRBV6-5	TRBJ2-3	TRBD2	TGTGCCAGCAGCGGACTAGCGGGAGCAGATACGCAGTATTTT	CASSGLAGADTQYF
NA	TRBV7-6	TRBJ2-1	NA	TGTGCCAGCAGCCCGGACGCACGACCGTCGGGGTCCTACAATGAGCAGTTCTTC	CASSPDARPSGSYNEQFF
few	TRBV9	TRBJ1-1	NA	TGTGCCAGCAGCGTAGAGGGGGGGCATGCTGAAGCTTTCTTT	CASSVEGGHAEAFF
NA	TRBV27	TRBJ2-2	TRBD2	TGTGCCAGCTATGGACTAGCGGGAGGGCCGGCCACCGGGGAGCTGTTTTTT	CASYGLAGGPATGELFF
NA	TRBV5-1	TRBJ1-1	TRBD1	TGCGCCAGCAGCTTTGACAGGGGAACTGAAGCTTTCTTT	CASSFDRGTEAFF
NA	TRBV19	TRBJ2-7	NA	TGTGCCAGTAGTCTCCCGACGGCGGGCCCTTACGAGCAGTACTTC	CASSLPTAGPYEQYF
few	TRBV7-2	TRBJ2-7	NA	TGTGCCAGCAGCTTAGCGCGTTGGCAGGGCGGCGAGCAGTACTTC	CASSLARWQGGEQYF
NA	TRBV6-2/TRBV6-3	TRBJ2-5	TRBD2	TGTGCCAGCAGCCGGACTAGCTACGAGACCCAGTACTTC	CASSRTSYETQYF
NA	TRBV18	TRBJ1-2	NA	TGTGCCAGCTCAGACAGGCAAAGCTATGGCTACACCTTC	CASSDRQSYGYTF
NA	TRBV6-2/TRBV6-3	TRBJ1-1	TRBD1	TGTGCCAGCAGTTTGGACAGGGTGGGCACTGAAGCTTTCTTT	CASSLDRVGTEAFF
once	TRBV3-1/TRBV3-2	TRBJ2-1	NA	TGTGCCAGCAGCCAAGGTAGCAGTGAGCAGTTCTTC	CASSQGSSEQFF
NA	TRBV28	TRBJ1-1	NA	TGTGCCAGCAGTGTACCAGGGATTTACACTGAAGCTTTCTTT	CASSVPGIYTEAFF
NA	TRBV4-1	TRBJ2-2	NA	TGCGCCAGCAGCCCCCAGCGCGCCACCGGGGAGCTGTTTTTT	CASSPQRATGELFF
NA	TRBV28	TRBJ1-3	NA	TGTGCCAGCAGTCCCCTCGGTTACTTCGAGGGCGGAAACACCATATATTTT	CASSPLGYFEGGNTIYF
NA	TRBV28	TRBJ1-2	NA	TGTGCCAGCAGTTTGTCCGCTAACTATGGCTACACCTTC	CASSLSANYGYTF
NA	TRBV18	TRBJ1-6	NA	TGTGCCAGCTCACCGGGGCCATATTATAATTCACCCCTCCACTTT	CASSPGPYYNSPLHF
NA	TRBV6-2/TRBV6-3	TRBJ2-2	TRBD1	TGTGCCAGCAGTTATTTAGGGGGCCTTTCCACCGGGGAGCTGTTTTTT	CASSYLGGLSTGELFF
NA	TRBV5-1	TRBJ2-4	TRBD2	TGCGCCAGCAGCTTGGGACTAGCGGTAGCCAAAAACATTCAGTACTTC	CASSLGLAVAKNIQYF
NA	TRBV7-2	TRBJ2-7	NA	TGTGCCAGCAGCTTAGGCGGGACCGGAGAGCAGTACTTC	CASSLGGTGEQYF